The next 8 T cell receptor beta chains were all read from a single sample in a study of T cells in Graves' hyperthyroidism and ophthalmopathy. Amplification of TCR beta CDR3 regions used RNA as the template. A set of HTBI primers served as the primers for a first-round RT-PCR of the TCR CDR3. One entry per CDR3 protein, called by TCRdb with MiXCR from the multiplex PCR reads. The table has hundreds of thousands of distinct CDR3 sequences, 45% seen once; the top ten hold under 8.5%. Sequenced input: peripheral blood or thyroid tissue (not recorded which). These receptors all stem from an adult man with Graves' disease, either hyperthyroidism or ophthalmopathy (not recorded which).

This clonotype was found many times. CDR3 sequence: CSVGGTGVATNEKLFF. The CDR3 DNA follows: TGCAGCGTTGGAGGGACGGGGGTTGCAACTAATGAAAAACTGTTTTTT. V and J are TRBV29-1 and TRBJ1-4; a possible D gene is TRBD1 (5 bases). Trimming removed 4 bases at V and 0 bases at J, with 15 bases between. The CDR3 has 16 residues. CDR1 SQVTM and CDR2 ANQGSEA come from the germline V gene.

The sample holds a few counts of this clonotype. The chain is built from TRBV12-3 or TRBV12-4 and TRBJ1-4, with a tentative D call TRBD1 (5 bases). The CDR3 spans 16 residues. V lost 3 bases, J lost 3 bases, and 14 bases lay in between. The CDR3 reads CASSLMGGGPNEKLFF. As DNA, the CDR3 is TGTGCCAGCAGTTTGATGGGGGGAGGTCCTAATGAAAAACTGTTTTTT.

In its sample, this clonotype was seen a few times. V is TRBV5-6 and J is TRBJ1-1, with 9 bases identical to TRBD1. V lost 3 bases and J lost 4; bases outside the gene matches: 7. Germline V gene sequence: CDR1 SGHDT, CDR2 YYEEEE. This CDR3 has 15 amino acids. CDR3 residues: CASSYTTGGFTEAFF. CDR3 sequence (DNA): TGTGCCAGCAGCTATACCACAGGGGGCTTCACTGAAGCTTTCTTT.

This rearrangement joins TRBV11-2 to TRBJ2-7; 8 bases line up with TRBD2. V shed 1 base, J shed 5 bases, and the junction held 10 bases outside the gene matches. Per the germline V gene, CDR1 is SGHAT and CDR2 is FQNNGV. The CDR3 runs 16 residues. The DNA for the CDR3 is TGTGCCAGCAGCTTAGTTCCAGCGGGACTAGTCGACGAGCAGTACTTC. Protein product: CASSLVPAGLVDEQYF.

CDR3 residues: CATSRDPNYEQYF. The DNA of the CDR3 is TGTGCCACCAGCAGAGACCCTAATTACGAGCAGTACTTC. The rearrangement joins TRBV15 to TRBJ2-7, with D hard to call. The CDR3 spans 13 residues. Trimming left V 0 bases short and J 4 bases short, with 7 bases between. The germline V gene has CDR1 LNHNV and CDR2 YYDKDF (reference sequence).

This clonotype was detected many times. The CDR3 nucleotides are TGTGCCAGCAGCTCAGGGACAAGGAACACTGAAGCTTTCTTT. Its translation is CASSSGTRNTEAFF. The chain links TRBV7-9 to TRBJ1-1; possible D gene TRBD1, 6 bases. CDR3 size: 14 residues. With 4 bases removed from V and 1 base from J, the gap between germline ends came to 10 bases. Germline CDR1 reads SEHNR; CDR2 reads FQNEAQ (reference sequence).

This chain joins TRBV7-9 and TRBJ1-6, with D possibly being TRBD1 (5 bases). Germline V CDR1 and CDR2: SEHNR, FQNEAQ (reference sequence). The CDR3 consists of 14 residues. Trimming took 5 bases from V and 10 from J, leaving 15 bases between them. This CDR3 is CASSQTGPPSPLHF. CDR3 nucleotides: TGTGCCAGCAGCCAAACAGGACCCCCATCACCCCTCCACTTT.

In its sample, this clonotype was seen a few times. The chain joins TRBV20-1 to TRBJ1-2; 8 bases match TRBD1. The CDR3 consists of 15 residues. Germline V CDR1 and CDR2: DFQATT, SNEGSKA (reference sequence). The CDR3 spells CRLDEQPGQVYGYTF. The CDR3 DNA sequence: TGCAGACTGGACGAACAACCGGGACAGGTTTATGGCTACACCTTC.